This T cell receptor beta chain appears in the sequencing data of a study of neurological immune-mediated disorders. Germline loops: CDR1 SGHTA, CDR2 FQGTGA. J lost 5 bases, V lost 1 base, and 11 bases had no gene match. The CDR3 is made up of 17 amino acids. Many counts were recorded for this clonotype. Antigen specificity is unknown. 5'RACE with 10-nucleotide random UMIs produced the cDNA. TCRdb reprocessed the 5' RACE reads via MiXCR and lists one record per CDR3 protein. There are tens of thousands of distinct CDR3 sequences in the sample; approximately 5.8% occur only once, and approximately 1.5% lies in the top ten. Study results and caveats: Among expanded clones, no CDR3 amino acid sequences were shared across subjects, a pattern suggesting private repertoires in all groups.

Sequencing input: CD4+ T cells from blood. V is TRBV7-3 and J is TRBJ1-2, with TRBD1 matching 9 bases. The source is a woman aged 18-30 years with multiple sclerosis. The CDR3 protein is CASSLNGLGQGYYGYTF. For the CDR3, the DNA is TGTGCCAGCAGCTTAAATGGGCTCGGACAGGGGTATTATGGCTACACCTTC. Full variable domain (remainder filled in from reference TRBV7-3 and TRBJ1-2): GAGVSQTPSNKVTEKGKYVELRCDPISGHTALYWYRQSLGQGPEFLIYFQGTGAADDSGLPNDRFFAVRPEGSVSTLKIQRTERGDSAVYLCASSLNGLGQGYYGYTFGSGTRLTVV.